This TCR beta chain derives from a study of Graves' ophthalmopathy and Graves' hyperthyroidism. Study summary: Being free of ophthalmopathy for 18 months of follow-up defined stable hyperthyroidism. Findings of the study overall: Most clonotypes expanded in thyroid above 0.001 frequency were present in blood too. A 13-signature model separated ophthalmopathy from stable hyperthyroidism, roughly 86% sensitivity, roughly 81% specificity.

TCR beta CDR3 amplification used RNA transcripts. RT-PCR was first run with HTBI primers, then multiplex PCR in a second round. TCRdb itself ran the multiplex PCR reads through MiXCR, one entry per CDR3 protein. The table lists about 550,000 distinct CDR3 sequences, under 45% of them singletons. This clonotype was observed a few times. The antigen is undetermined. Hyperthyroidism patients had new diagnoses, durations under 2 months, and ages of 18 to 65. The CDR3 contains 16 residues. Germline values: CDR1 SNHLY, CDR2 FYNNEI. After removal of 6 bases from V and 4 bases from J, the junction contained 7 bases not matched to a gene.

The chain is built from TRBV2 and TRBJ2-1; 12 bases align to TRBD2. The specimen was peripheral blood or thyroid tissue (not recorded which). This TCR came from an adult man with Graves' hyperthyroidism. The CDR3, as DNA: TGTGCCAGCAGCACTAGCGGGAGGCCCTCTTACAATGAGCAGTTCTTC. It yields the protein CASSTSGRPSYNEQFF.